Below, 32 T cell receptor beta chains from the same sample are listed, as sequenced in a study of blood T cell repertoires in COVID-19. Sequencing was performed with immunoSEQ multiplex PCR; in TCRdb, only in-frame clones are kept and a portion is missing. The repertoire holds about 250,000 clones, about nine tenths seen once, with over 1.5% in the top ten. The sequenced sample consisted of PBMCs or T cells enriched from blood (not recorded which). These receptors all come from a man aged 40-50 years who had recovered from COVID-19.

This chain joins TRBV6-4 and TRBJ1-2; D unresolved. Between the trimmed V and J ends, which lost 5 bases and 5 bases, there was a span of 12 bases. The germline V gene encodes CDR1 MRHNA and CDR2 SNTAGT. The CDR3 runs to 13 residues. In DNA form, the CDR3 reads TGTGCCAGCAGTCTCGGCCAAGCGTATGGCTACACCTTC. The encoded protein is CASSLGQAYGYTF.

The chain joins TRBV5-1 to TRBJ1-1; D is unclear. Germline V gene lookup returns CDR1 SGHRS and CDR2 YFSETQ. The V and J ends lost 4 bases and 0 bases respectively, with 7 bases between them. This CDR3 spans 13 amino acids. The CDR3 sequence is CASSGQVNTEAFF. The CDR3 DNA sequence: TGCGCCAGCAGCGGGCAGGTGAACACTGAAGCTTTCTTT. The complete variable domain, with remaining parts taken from reference TRBV5-1 and TRBJ1-1, reads KAGVTQTPRYLIKTRGQQVTLSCSPISGHRSVSWYQQTPGQGLQFLFEYFSETQRNKGNFPGRFSGRQFSNSRSEMNVSTLELGDSALYLCASSGQVNTEAFFGQGTRLTVV.

The chain recombines TRBV6-5 with TRBJ2-1; 10 positions match TRBD2. J was trimmed by 0 bases and V by 6 bases; bases with no gene match: 2. Germline CDR1 reads MNHEY; CDR2 reads SVGAGI. The CDR3 length is 15 residues. The CDR3 reads CASSIAGGSYNEQFF. CDR3 in DNA: TGTGCCAGCAGCATAGCGGGGGGCTCCTACAATGAGCAGTTCTTC.

The chain has TRBV7-2 and TRBJ2-1, with a weak D call TRBD2 (5 bases). The CDR3 is made up of 16 amino acids. V was trimmed by 2 bases and J by 9 bases, leaving 20 bases between them. Germline V gene sequence: CDR1 SGHTA, CDR2 FQGNSA. CDR3 amino acids: CASSLFERRLAGEQFF. CDR3 DNA: TGTGCCAGCAGCTTATTTGAGAGGCGGCTAGCTGGTGAGCAGTTCTTC.

This clone was observed once. This chain links TRBV20-1 with TRBJ2-7; 8 bases agree with TRBD1. CDR1 and CDR2 from the germline V gene are DFQATT and SNEGSKA (reference sequence). The CDR3 length is 14 residues. The V and J ends lost 6 bases and 6 bases, in that order; junction bases with no gene match: 13. CDR3 in DNA: TGCAGTGCCAGTCACCCGGGACAGGAGGCCGAGCAGTACTTC. Translated, it gives CSASHPGQEAEQYF.

The chain is built from TRBV15 and TRBJ1-5, with 9 bases identical to TRBD1. Germline CDR1 and CDR2: LNHNV and YYDKDF (reference sequence). CDR3 length equals 16 residues. J lost 5 bases, V lost 3 bases, and 8 bases had no gene match. DNA for the CDR3: TGTGCCACCAGCAGTACAGGGGGCGTAGGGGATCAGCCCCAGCATTTT. This codes for CATSSTGGVGDQPQHF.

The V and J genes are TRBV2 and TRBJ2-2, with 11 bases lining up with TRBD1. The CDR3 has 15 residues. J lost 6 bases, V lost 5 bases, and 5 bases had no gene match. CDR1 is SNHLY and CDR2 is FYNNEI in the germline V gene. The CDR3 sequence: CASSIGQGAAGELFF. The DNA of the CDR3 is TGTGCCAGCAGTATCGGACAGGGGGCAGCCGGGGAGCTGTTTTTT.

This clone has only one observation. This chain joins TRBV28 and TRBJ1-2, with 7 bases lining up with TRBD1. Unmatched junction bases numbered 1, after V lost 4 bases and J lost 2 bases. This CDR3 contains 13 residues. CDR1 and CDR2 from the germline V gene are MDHEN and SYDVKM. CDR3: CASSWGQNYGYTF. CDR3 DNA: TGTGCCAGCAGTTGGGGACAGAACTATGGCTACACCTTC.

The CDR3: CASSLAGQVQETQYF. DNA for the CDR3: TGTGCCAGCAGCTTAGCTGGACAGGTCCAAGAGACCCAGTACTTC. The genes are TRBV7-2 and TRBJ2-5; 7 bases are shared with TRBD1. The J segment lost 1 base and the V segment lost 0 bases, leaving 2 bases of the junction unmatched. Germline CDR1 SGHTA, CDR2 FQGNSA. This CDR3 has 15 residues.

This chain links TRBV5-1 with TRBJ2-7; maybe TRBD1 (6 bases). Germline V gene data show CDR1 as SGHRS and CDR2 as YFSETQ. The CDR3 totals 15 residues. Trimming shortened V by 2 bases and J by 0 bases, and 12 bases separated the two germline ends. The DNA of the CDR3 is TGCGCCAGCAGCTTAGAGGGACACAGCTCCTACGAGCAGTACTTC. Encoded protein: CASSLEGHSSYEQYF.

A single count supports this clone. V gene TRBV4-1 combines with J gene TRBJ2-7; 11 positions agree with TRBD2. The V and J ends lost 4 bases and 0 bases, in that order; junction bases with no gene match: 2. Germline V CDR1 and CDR2: MGHRA, YSYEKL. CDR3 length equals 15 residues. This CDR3 is CASSPGLAASYEQYF. The CDR3 DNA sequence: TGCGCCAGCAGCCCGGGACTAGCGGCCTCCTACGAGCAGTACTTC.

This rearrangement joins TRBV27 to TRBJ2-1; unclear D gene. Germline V gene data show CDR1 as MNHEY and CDR2 as SMNVEV (reference sequence). The length of the CDR3 is 13 residues. Trimming stripped 7 bases from V and 0 bases from J, with 7 bases between. For the CDR3, the DNA is TGTGCCAGCAAACCGGGCTCCTACAATGAGCAGTTCTTC. Protein product: CASKPGSYNEQFF.

This rearrangement joins TRBV7-2 to TRBJ1-4, with a weak D call TRBD1 (5 bases). Germline CDR1 reads SGHTA; CDR2 reads FQGNSA. V was clipped by 3 bases and J by 6 bases, with 11 bases between them. The CDR3 consists of 14 residues. Here the CDR3 DNA reads TGTGCCAGCAGCTTCGACAGAGCCGATGAAAAACTGTTTTTT. Translated, it gives CASSFDRADEKLFF.

This CDR3 reads CASSAGGGQGDEQYF. The CDR3 bases are TGTGCCAGCAGCGCAGGTGGGGGACAGGGGGACGAGCAGTACTTC. The rearrangement joins TRBV7-9 to TRBJ2-7; 11 positions agree with TRBD1. The CDR3 runs 15 residues. With V trimmed by 5 bases and J by 5 bases, 8 bases remained unmatched. CDR1 SEHNR and CDR2 FQNEAQ come from the germline V gene (reference sequence).

The V call is TRBV30, the J call TRBJ2-1; 9 positions match TRBD2. The CDR3 sequence is 15 residues long. With 3 bases clipped from V and 5 bases from J, the junction kept 8 bases outside the gene matches. Germline loops: CDR1 GTSNPN, CDR2 SVGIG (reference sequence). The CDR3: CAWSAGTSLNNEQFF. The CDR3 coding sequence is TGTGCCTGGAGCGCCGGGACTAGCCTAAACAATGAGCAGTTCTTC.

The V and J genes are TRBV19 and TRBJ2-1; 9 nucleotides align to TRBD2. Trimming removed 0 bases from V and 0 bases from J; junction bases left unmatched: 12. The CDR3 extends over 20 amino acids. Germline values: CDR1 LNHDA, CDR2 SQIVND (reference sequence). CDR3 amino acids: CASSIDPPGLAPSSYNEQFF. As DNA, the CDR3 is TGTGCCAGTAGTATAGATCCCCCGGGACTAGCCCCTAGCTCCTACAATGAGCAGTTCTTC.

This chain connects TRBV9 to TRBJ1-2; 7 nucleotides line up with TRBD1. The J segment lost 0 bases and the V segment lost 0 bases, leaving 8 bases of the junction unmatched. CDR1 SGDLS and CDR2 YYNGEE come from the germline V gene. The CDR3 sequence is 17 residues long. The CDR3 reads CASSVELGTDANYGYTF. DNA for the CDR3: TGTGCCAGCAGCGTAGAACTGGGGACAGATGCTAACTATGGCTACACCTTC.

The J gene is TRBJ1-5, the V gene TRBV6-1; tentatively, D is TRBD1 (5 bases). Germline values: CDR1 MNHNS, CDR2 SASEGT. Trimming stripped 2 bases from V and 0 bases from J, with 11 bases between. The CDR3 runs to 16 residues. The CDR3 is CASSELGGLSNQPQHF. The CDR3, as DNA: TGTGCCAGCAGTGAACTGGGGGGACTTAGCAATCAGCCCCAGCATTTT.

J is TRBJ1-2 and V is TRBV19; TRBD1 matches at 10 bases. The ends lost 5 bases at V and 5 bases at J; junction bases unmatched: 5. This CDR3 is built from 14 residues. Looked up from germline, CDR1 is LNHDA and CDR2 is SQIVND (reference sequence). The CDR3 loop is CASSDLDRGYGYTF. CDR3 in DNA: TGTGCCAGTAGTGACCTGGACAGGGGGTATGGCTACACCTTC. Full variable domain (remainder filled in from reference TRBV19 and TRBJ1-2): DGGITQSPKYLFRKEGQNVTLSCEQNLNHDAMYWYRQDPGQGLRLIYYSQIVNDFQKGDIAEGYSVSREKKESFPLTVTSAQKNPTAFYLCASSDLDRGYGYTFGSGTRLTVV.

This clone was seen a single time. J is TRBJ2-2 and V is TRBV7-3, with D possibly matching TRBD2 (6 bases). V dropped 0 bases and J dropped 0 bases, with 8 bases sitting between them. CDR3 size: 16 residues. In germline, CDR1 is SGHTA, CDR2 FQGTGA. The CDR3 DNA reads as TGTGCCAGCAGCTTAACCGGGGGAGCGAACACCGGGGAGCTGTTTTTT. It specifies CASSLTGGANTGELFF.

This clone came up once. The chain combines TRBV6-6 with TRBJ2-7; D unclear. This CDR3 region has 12 residues. The V gene's germline CDR1 is MNHNY and CDR2 SVGAGI (reference sequence). V was clipped by 5 bases and J by 3 bases, with 8 bases between them. The CDR3 spells CASSGRVYEQYF. The CDR3 bases are TGTGCCAGCAGTGGCCGGGTCTACGAGCAGTACTTC.

The CDR3 spells CASTSGYTTNEKLFF. CDR3 nucleotides: TGTGCCAGTACCTCAGGGTATACAACTAATGAAAAACTGTTTTTT. This chain connects TRBV19 to TRBJ1-4, with a weak D call TRBD1 (5 bases). The CDR3 runs to 15 residues. V dropped 7 bases and J dropped 0 bases, with 12 bases sitting between them. The germline V gene encodes CDR1 LNHDA and CDR2 SQIVND (reference sequence).

The chain carries TRBV30 and TRBJ1-2; TRBD1 is a possible D gene (5 bases). This CDR3 is built from 13 residues. Trimming took off 0 bases at V and 3 bases at J, with 8 bases between the two ends. The germline V gene encodes CDR1 GTSNPN and CDR2 SVGIG (reference sequence). CDR3 coding DNA: TGTGCCTGGAGTGTACGGGGGGACTATGGCTACACCTTC. As protein: CAWSVRGDYGYTF.

The rearrangement links TRBV24-1 to TRBJ2-5, with TRBD2 identical over 13 bases. Germline V gene data show CDR1 as KGHDR and CDR2 as SFDVKD. J gave up 4 bases and V 4 bases, and 8 bases lay outside the gene matches. The CDR3 is 17 amino acids. In nucleotides, the CDR3 is TGTGCCACCAGTGAGTCCCGGACTAGCGGGAGCATAGAGACCCAGTACTTC. This encodes CATSESRTSGSIETQYF.

This chain connects TRBV5-4 to TRBJ2-7; possibly TRBD1 for D (6 bases). This CDR3 contains 13 residues. Germline V gene data show CDR1 as SGHNT and CDR2 as YYREEE (reference sequence). The V and J ends lost 1 base and 4 bases respectively, with 9 bases between them. The CDR3 sequence is CASSLRQGYEQYF. The CDR3 nucleotides read TGTGCCAGCAGCTTGCGGCAGGGGTACGAGCAGTACTTC.

This clone turned up a few times. The chain couples TRBV6-5 to TRBJ1-1; no clear D. Germline CDR1 and CDR2: MNHEY and SVGAGI. Between the trimmed V and J ends, which lost 3 bases and 2 bases, there was a span of 4 bases. The CDR3 is 12 residues long. CDR3 in amino acids: CASSYYNTEAFF. CDR3 nucleotides: TGTGCCAGCAGTTATTATAACACTGAAGCTTTCTTT.

The chain joins TRBV19 to TRBJ2-1, with D possibly being TRBD2 (7 bases). Per the germline V gene, CDR1 is LNHDA and CDR2 is SQIVND (reference sequence). The CDR3 sequence is 14 residues long. The V and J ends lost 5 bases and 6 bases respectively, with 14 bases between them. In DNA, the CDR3 is TGTGCCAGTAGTTTGGGGGGGGCCCTCAATGAGCAGTTCTTC. It specifies CASSLGGALNEQFF.

V usage is TRBV18 and J usage is TRBJ2-3; 8 bases are shared with TRBD1. This CDR3 is 14 amino acids long. Per the germline V gene, CDR1 is KGHSH and CDR2 is LQKENI. Trimming removed 2 bases from V and 3 bases from J; junction bases left unmatched: 1. The CDR3 protein is CASSPDRGTDTQYF. In nucleotides, the CDR3 is TGTGCCAGCTCACCAGACAGGGGTACAGATACGCAGTATTTT.

The count of this clone is one. The CDR3 region is CASSFTGHSYGYTF. CDR3 nucleotide sequence: TGTGCCAGCAGTTTTACAGGACACTCCTATGGCTACACCTTC. The rearrangement uses TRBV27 and TRBJ1-2; the D gene is possibly TRBD1 (5 bases). V lost 3 bases and J lost 4, with 12 bases in between. The CDR3 covers 14 residues. Germline-derived CDR1 and CDR2 are MNHEY and SMNVEV (reference sequence).

The chain links TRBV7-8 to TRBJ1-1; D is unresolved. V lost 2 bases and J 5 bases, leaving 6 bases between the germline ends. Germline V CDR1 and CDR2: SGHVS, FQNEAQ. This CDR3 has 12 amino acids. CDR3 protein: CASSLRVTEAFF. Written as DNA, the CDR3 is TGTGCCAGCAGCTTAAGAGTGACTGAAGCTTTCTTT.

The rearrangement joins TRBV4-1 to TRBJ1-6; tentative D call: TRBD1 (5 bases). CDR1 and CDR2 (germline): MGHRA, YSYEKL. This CDR3 has 15 amino acids. V lost 4 bases and J lost 8, with 15 bases in between. The chain's CDR3 is CASSRFRGLYSPLHF. CDR3 bases: TGCGCCAGCAGCCGGTTTAGGGGTTTGTATTCACCCCTCCACTTT.

The chain carries TRBV28 and TRBJ1-1, with 7 nucleotides matching TRBD1. The CDR3 consists of 14 residues. Germline V gene sequence: CDR1 MDHEN, CDR2 SYDVKM. Trimming took 5 bases from V and 4 from J; bases not matched to a gene: 7. The DNA of the CDR3 is TGTGCCAGCAGTCCGGACCGGGACAGCACTGAAGCTTTCTTT. Protein product: CASSPDRDSTEAFF.